This T cell receptor (beta chain) derives from a study of cytomegalovirus exposure and HLA in healthy donors. The study ran its PCR with 60 Vbeta and 13 Jbeta primers. Sequencing was performed with immunoSEQ multiplex PCR; in TCRdb, only in-frame clones are kept and a portion is missing. The sample lists 150,000 to 250,000 clones, roughly 80% occurring once. Germline V CDR1 and CDR2: MNHNS, SASEGT. The CDR3 has 13 amino acids. V shed 4 bases, J shed 5 bases, and the junction held 0 bases outside the gene matches. This receptor was obtained from a woman aged 50 to 60 in good health and CMV-seropositive. The rearrangement uses TRBV6-1 and TRBJ1-1; 11 nucleotides agree with TRBD1. Specimen: PBMCs. CDR3 nucleotides: TGTGCCAGCAGTGGGGACAGGGGGACTGAAGCTTTCTTT. This sequence encodes CASSGDRGTEAFF.